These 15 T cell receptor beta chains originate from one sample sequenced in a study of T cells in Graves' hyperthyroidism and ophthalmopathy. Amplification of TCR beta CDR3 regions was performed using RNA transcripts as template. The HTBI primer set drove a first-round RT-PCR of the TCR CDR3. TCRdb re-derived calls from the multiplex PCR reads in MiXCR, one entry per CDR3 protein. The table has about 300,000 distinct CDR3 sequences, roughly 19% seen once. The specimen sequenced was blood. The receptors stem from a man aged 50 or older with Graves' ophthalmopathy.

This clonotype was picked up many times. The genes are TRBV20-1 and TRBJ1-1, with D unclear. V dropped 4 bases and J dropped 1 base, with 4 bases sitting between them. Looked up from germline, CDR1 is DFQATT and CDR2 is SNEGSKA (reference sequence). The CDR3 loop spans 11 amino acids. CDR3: CSATRNTEAFF. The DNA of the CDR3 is TGCAGTGCTACAAGGAACACTGAAGCTTTCTTT.

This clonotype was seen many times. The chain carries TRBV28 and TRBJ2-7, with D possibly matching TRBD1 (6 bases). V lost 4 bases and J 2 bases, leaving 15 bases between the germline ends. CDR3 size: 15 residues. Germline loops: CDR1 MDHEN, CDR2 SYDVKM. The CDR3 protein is CASSSPSGAPYEQYF. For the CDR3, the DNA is TGTGCCAGCAGTTCTCCCTCAGGGGCTCCCTACGAGCAGTACTTC.

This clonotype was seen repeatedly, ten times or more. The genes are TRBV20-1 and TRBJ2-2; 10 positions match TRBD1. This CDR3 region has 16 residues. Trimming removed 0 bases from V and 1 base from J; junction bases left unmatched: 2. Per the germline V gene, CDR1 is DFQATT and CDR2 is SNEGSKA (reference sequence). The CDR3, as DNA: TGCAGTGCTAGAGATCGGGACAGGGGGAACACCGGGGAGCTGTTTTTT. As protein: CSARDRDRGNTGELFF.

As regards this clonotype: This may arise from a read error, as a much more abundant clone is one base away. DNA for the CDR3: TGTGCCAGCAGTTACTCGGGGAGTAGGGAAAAGACCCAGTACTTC. It encodes CASSYSGSREKTQYF. The chain employs TRBV6-5 and TRBJ2-5, with D perhaps TRBD2 (5 bases). Trimming stripped 0 bases from V and 6 bases from J, with 14 bases between. The CDR3 spans 15 residues. Germline assignment: CDR1 MNHEY and CDR2 SVGAGI.

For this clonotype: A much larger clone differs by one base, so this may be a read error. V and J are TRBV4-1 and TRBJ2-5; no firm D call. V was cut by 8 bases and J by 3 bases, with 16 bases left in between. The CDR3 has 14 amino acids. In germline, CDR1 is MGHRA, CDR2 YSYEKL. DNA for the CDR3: TGCGCCAGCGGCCCCTCTCCGGGCAAAGAGACCCAGTACTTC. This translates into CASGPSPGKETQYF.

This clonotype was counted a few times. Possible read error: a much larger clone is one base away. CDR3 sequence (DNA): TGTGCCAGCAGGGCCTCGGGGGGCAATCAGCCCCAGCATTTT. Amino acids: CASRASGGNQPQHF. This rearrangement joins TRBV28 to TRBJ1-5, with TRBD1 as a possible D gene (5 bases). The germline V gene has CDR1 MDHEN and CDR2 SYDVKM. CDR3 length: 14 amino acids. Trimming cost V 6 bases and J 2 bases, with 11 bases left between them.

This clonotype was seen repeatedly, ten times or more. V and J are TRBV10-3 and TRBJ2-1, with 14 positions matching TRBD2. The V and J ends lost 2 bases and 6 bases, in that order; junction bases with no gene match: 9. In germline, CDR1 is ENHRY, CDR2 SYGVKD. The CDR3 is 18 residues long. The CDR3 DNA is TGTGCCATCAGTGAGAGACTAGCGGGAGGGCGAAGGAGCAATGAGCAGTTCTTC. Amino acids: CAISERLAGGRRSNEQFF.

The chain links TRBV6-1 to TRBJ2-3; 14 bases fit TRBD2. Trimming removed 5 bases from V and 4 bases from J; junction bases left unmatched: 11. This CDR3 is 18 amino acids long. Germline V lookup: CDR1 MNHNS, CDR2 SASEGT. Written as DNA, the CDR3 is TGTGCCAGCAGTCCTTTGACCGGGACTAGCGGGAGTGCAGATACGCAGTATTTT. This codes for CASSPLTGTSGSADTQYF.

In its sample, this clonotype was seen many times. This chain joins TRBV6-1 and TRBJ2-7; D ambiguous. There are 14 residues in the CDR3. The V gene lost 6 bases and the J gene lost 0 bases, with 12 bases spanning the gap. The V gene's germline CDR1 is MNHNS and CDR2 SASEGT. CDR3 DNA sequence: TGTGCCAGCAGAGAGCCGTTCAGCTCCTACGAGCAGTACTTC. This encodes CASREPFSSYEQYF.

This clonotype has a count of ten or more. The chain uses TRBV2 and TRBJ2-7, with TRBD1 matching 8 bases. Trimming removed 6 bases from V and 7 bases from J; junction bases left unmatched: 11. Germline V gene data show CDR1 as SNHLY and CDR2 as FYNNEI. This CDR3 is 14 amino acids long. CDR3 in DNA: TGTGCCAGCAGGAACTTGGGACAGGCACGAGAGCAGTACTTC. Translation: CASRNLGQAREQYF.

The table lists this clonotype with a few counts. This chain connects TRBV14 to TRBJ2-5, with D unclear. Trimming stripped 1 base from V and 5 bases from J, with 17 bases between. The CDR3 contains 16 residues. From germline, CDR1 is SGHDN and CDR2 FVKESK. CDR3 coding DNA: TGTGCCAGCAGCCAAGGTGGGGTGTTTTGGAGTGAGACCCAGTACTTC. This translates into CASSQGGVFWSETQYF.

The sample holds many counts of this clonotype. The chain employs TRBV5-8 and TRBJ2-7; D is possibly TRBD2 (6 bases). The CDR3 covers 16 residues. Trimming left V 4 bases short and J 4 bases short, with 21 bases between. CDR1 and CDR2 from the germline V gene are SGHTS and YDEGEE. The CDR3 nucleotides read TGTGCCAGCAGCGGACTCTTCACCGGGAGATTTTACGAGCAGTACTTC. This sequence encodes CASSGLFTGRFYEQYF.

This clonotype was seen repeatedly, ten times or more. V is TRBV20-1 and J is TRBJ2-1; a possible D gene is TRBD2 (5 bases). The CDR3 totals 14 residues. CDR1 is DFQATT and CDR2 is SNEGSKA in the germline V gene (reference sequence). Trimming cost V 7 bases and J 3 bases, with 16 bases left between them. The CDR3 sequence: CSVRSGSGYNEQFF. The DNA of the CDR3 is TGCAGTGTTAGGTCGGGGTCGGGCTACAATGAGCAGTTCTTC.

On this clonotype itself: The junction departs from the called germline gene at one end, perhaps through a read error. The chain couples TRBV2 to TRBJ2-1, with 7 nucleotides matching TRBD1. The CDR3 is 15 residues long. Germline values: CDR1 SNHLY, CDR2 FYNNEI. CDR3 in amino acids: CATSDETDRADEQFF. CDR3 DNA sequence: TGTGCCACCAGTGATGAAACCGACAGGGCTGATGAGCAGTTCTTC.

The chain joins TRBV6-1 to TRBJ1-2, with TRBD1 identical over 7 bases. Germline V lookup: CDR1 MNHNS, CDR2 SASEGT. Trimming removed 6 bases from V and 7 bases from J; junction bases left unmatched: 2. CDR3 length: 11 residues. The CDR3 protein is CASSTGVGYTF. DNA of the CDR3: TGTGCCAGCAGCACAGGGGTTGGCTACACCTTC.